These 8 T cell receptor beta chains came from one sample sequenced in a study of early T cells in non-severe SARS-CoV-2 infection. One entry per CDR3 protein, called by TCRdb with MiXCR from the 5' RACE reads. This table holds about 40,000 distinct CDR3 sequences, around 4.5% found once. The sample consisted of whole blood. The receptor source for this set is an adult who was a healthcare worker with PCR-confirmed SARS-CoV-2 infection or an uninfected control (not recorded which).

The V and J genes are TRBV28 and TRBJ1-2, with 10 bases aligning to TRBD1. Germline-derived CDR1 and CDR2 are MDHEN and SYDVKM. This CDR3 spans 14 amino acids. V lost 5 bases and J lost 6; bases outside the gene matches: 6. CDR3 sequence reads: CASSLPGTGDGYTF. The CDR3 DNA reads TGTGCCAGCAGTCTTCCCGGGACAGGGGATGGCTACACCTTC.

This clonotype came up many times. The rearrangement joins TRBV5-1 to TRBJ2-7; possibly TRBD2 for D (5 bases). Germline CDR1 and CDR2: SGHRS and YFSETQ. Between the trimmed V and J ends, which lost 0 bases and 2 bases, there was a span of 12 bases. This CDR3 spans 15 amino acids. The CDR3 DNA is TGCGCCAGCAGCTTGGTGGCGGAGGAAACCTACGAGCAGTACTTC. Protein: CASSLVAEETYEQYF.

This clonotype is medium-sized (0.01 to 0.1%). This chain links TRBV9 with TRBJ1-1, with D unresolved. Per germline, CDR1 SGDLS and CDR2 YYNGEE. The CDR3 loop spans 17 amino acids. Trimming took off 0 bases at V and 1 base at J, with 16 bases between the two ends. CDR3 DNA: TGTGCCAGCAGCGTAGGAAGCCTGAGTCTGGGGAACACTGAAGCTTTCTTT. Translating gives CASSVGSLSLGNTEAFF.

V is TRBV7-9 and J is TRBJ1-6; 10 nucleotides match TRBD1. Trimming took 3 bases from V and 8 from J; bases not matched to a gene: 1. Germline V gene lookup returns CDR1 SEHNR and CDR2 FQNEAQ (reference sequence). This CDR3 contains 14 residues. CDR3 DNA sequence: TGTGCCAGCAGCTTGGGGACAGGGGATTCACCCCTCCACTTT. The encoded protein is CASSLGTGDSPLHF.

The rearrangement links TRBV28 to TRBJ1-1, with a possible D match to TRBD1 (6 bases). Germline assignment: CDR1 MDHEN and CDR2 SYDVKM. The CDR3 spans 13 residues. Trimming left V 4 bases short and J 11 bases short, with 17 bases between. The CDR3 spells CASSSMDSWEAFF. The CDR3 DNA is TGTGCCAGCAGTTCGATGGACAGCTGGGAGGCTTTCTTT.

This clonotype was seen a few times. The rearrangement uses TRBV5-1 and TRBJ2-7; D may match TRBD1 or TRBD2 (5 bases each). Looked up from germline, CDR1 is SGHRS and CDR2 is YFSETQ. This CDR3 comprises 15 residues. V lost 0 bases to trimming and J lost 2 bases, with 12 bases between them. In DNA, the CDR3 is TGCGCCAGCAGCTTGGGTTCGGGGCCAACCTACGAGCAGTACTTC. Its protein is CASSLGSGPTYEQYF.

This chain uses TRBV20-1 with TRBJ1-2; a possible D gene is TRBD1 (6 bases). In germline, CDR1 is DFQATT, CDR2 SNEGSKA (reference sequence). The CDR3 totals 14 residues. The germline V and J ends were trimmed by 2 bases and 3 bases, with 13 bases remaining between them. CDR3 sequence (DNA): TGCAGTGCTAGACCCGGGGGCGAGGACTATGGCTACACCTTC. Protein sequence: CSARPGGEDYGYTF.

This clonotype has only a few counts. V usage is TRBV7-9 and J usage is TRBJ2-2, with 8 nucleotides matching TRBD2. V dropped 8 bases and J dropped 1; count of bases not matched to a gene: 3. This CDR3 region has 14 residues. Germline-derived CDR1 and CDR2 are SEHNR and FQNEAQ (reference sequence). The DNA for the CDR3 is TGTGCCAGCGAAACTAGCGGGAACACCGGGGAGCTGTTTTTT. This codes for CASETSGNTGELFF.